The source of this T cell receptor beta chain is a study of cytomegalovirus exposure and HLA in healthy donors. Study findings and constraints: Presence/absence analyses took donor sequencing depth as roughly uniform. Excluded were some V segments that proved indistinguishable, including TRBV6-2 and TRBV6-3.

Points on this clone: The antigen remains unidentified.

This PCR relied on a set of 60 Vbeta primers and 13 Jbeta primers. This table comes from immunoSEQ multiplex PCR, and its TCRdb copy is limited to in-frame clones, with some not included. This repertoire shows tens of thousands of clones, about 79% found once; its top ten account for 1.5% to 2%. The germline V gene encodes CDR1 WSHSY and CDR2 SAAADI. Unmatched junction bases numbered 8, after V lost 10 bases and J lost 4 bases. This CDR3 comprises 14 residues. V usage is TRBV10-2 and J usage is TRBJ2-1; 9 bases are a match to TRBD1. The sample consisted of PBMCs. The clonotype comes from a man aged 40-49 years in good health and CMV-seronegative. The CDR3 sequence: CATLEDRGYNEQFF. As DNA, the CDR3 is TGCGCCACTTTGGAGGACAGGGGTTACAATGAGCAGTTCTTC.